This TCR beta chain was found in a study of glioma-infiltrating T cells after dendritic cell vaccination. Overall study findings and caveats: Longer survival after dendritic cell vaccination followed higher pretreatment TIL content.

On this clone: Its antigen is currently unknown.

As for time point: after dendritic cell vaccination, including at tumor progression/relapse. Primers: 60 V beta forward and 13 J beta reverse. Sequencing was performed with immunoSEQ multiplex PCR; in TCRdb, only in-frame clones are kept and a portion is missing. Counted here are about 76,000 clones, around 86% occurring once; the ten biggest clones make up 2% to 2.5%. The sequence was obtained from a human donor with glioblastoma. The material sequenced was blood, taken after dendritic cell vaccination.

For the CDR3, the DNA is TGTGCCTGGAGTGTACAGATAAACACCATATATTTT. As protein: CAWSVQINTIYF. The chain has TRBV30 and TRBJ1-3, with D uncertain. Germline V gene sequence: CDR1 GTSNPN, CDR2 SVGIG (reference sequence). Trimming removed 0 bases at V and 6 bases at J, with 6 bases between. This CDR3 region has 12 residues.